The TCR beta chain under discussion was sequenced for a study of Graves' ophthalmopathy and Graves' hyperthyroidism. Study-wide results and caveats: Most expanded clonotypes from thyroid (those above 0.001 frequency) were also found in blood. The model flagged ophthalmopathy progression at over 60% sensitivity and less than 75% specificity.

The authors isolated PBMCs from around 10 ml of fresh peripheral blood. As the template, RNA transcripts were used to amplify TCR beta CDR3 regions. Investigators did first-round RT-PCR with HTBI primers, then second-round multiplex PCR. TCRdb re-called the multiplex PCR reads through MiXCR, storing one row per CDR3 protein. Among under 350,000 distinct CDR3 sequences listed, roughly 17% were seen once. The CDR3 spans 15 residues. CDR1 is MDHEN, CDR2 SYDVKM, per germline. This clonotype was recorded many times. Its matching antigen is unknown. A single base separates this from a much larger clone, so it may be a read error.

V is TRBV28 and J is TRBJ1-5; D perhaps matches TRBD2 (5 bases). The J call may be incorrect, as the DNA end agrees better with TRBJ2-3. The sample was peripheral blood. The source is an adult man with Graves' ophthalmopathy. The CDR3 DNA follows: TGTGCCAGCAGCTCCCCGGCCTCTAGCAATCAGCCCCAGTATTTT. Residues: CASSSPASSNQPQYF.